The 14 T cell receptor beta chains listed next were all sequenced from one sample in a study of T-cell reconstitution after alpha-beta-depleted transplantation in children. For TCRbeta, the library was prepared with unique molecular identifiers. TCRdb itself ran the PCR reads through MiXCR, one entry per CDR3 protein. Among some 590,000 distinct CDR3 sequences, over 9.5% were seen once, and the ten largest hold about 4.2%. The material sequenced was PBMCs from the stem cell graft donor, taken from the stem cell graft. Receptors originate from a human donor who donated a stem cell graft to a child with acute myeloid leukemia.

There are a few counts of this clonotype. The chain couples TRBV9 to TRBJ1-6; D is possibly TRBD1 (6 bases). Trimming cost V 0 bases and J 7 bases, with 8 bases left between them. The CDR3 runs to 14 residues. Germline lookup yields CDR1 SGDLS and CDR2 YYNGEE. The CDR3 sequence: CASSVAQGNSPLHF. CDR3 bases: TGTGCCAGCAGCGTAGCCCAGGGGAATTCACCCCTCCACTTT.

The chain carries TRBV7-9 and TRBJ2-3; 9 bases line up with TRBD1. With 7 bases clipped from V and 4 bases from J, the junction kept 12 bases outside the gene matches. This CDR3 spans 16 amino acids. CDR1 SEHNR and CDR2 FQNEAQ come from the germline V gene (reference sequence). The CDR3 spells CASTEGDRGVADTQYF. The CDR3 coding sequence is TGTGCCAGCACCGAAGGAGACAGGGGGGTCGCAGATACGCAGTATTTT.

As to this clonotype: A single base separates this from a much larger clone, so it may be a read error. The chain employs TRBV9 and TRBJ2-3; maybe TRBD2 (6 bases). The CDR3 is 14 amino acids. CDR1 and CDR2 from the germline V gene are SGDLS and YYNGEE. The CDR3 here is CSSSRGTSTDTQYF. The CDR3 nucleotides read TGTTCCAGCAGCAGAGGGACTAGCACAGATACGCAGTATTTT.

Many counts were recorded for this clonotype. The genes are TRBV12-3 or TRBV12-4 and TRBJ2-5; a weak D match, TRBD2 (5 bases). The CDR3 length is 12 residues. With 6 bases removed from V and 5 bases from J, the gap between germline ends came to 10 bases. This chain's CDR3 is CASSRTGETQYF. The DNA of the CDR3 is TGTGCCAGCAGCCGTACGGGGGAGACCCAGTACTTC.

The chain joins TRBV6-2 or TRBV6-3 to TRBJ1-3; D gene ambiguous. Per germline, CDR1 MNHEY and CDR2 SVGEGT. The CDR3 extends over 15 amino acids. The germline V and J ends were trimmed by 2 bases and 0 bases, with 8 bases remaining between them. The CDR3 region is CASSYDGRSGNTIYF. The CDR3 nucleotides read TGTGCCAGCAGTTACGACGGTCGCTCTGGAAACACCATATATTTT.

This clonotype was seen more than once but under ten times. The chain recombines TRBV20-1 with TRBJ2-7; possible D gene TRBD1, 6 bases. V shed 6 bases and J shed 2 bases, with 11 bases lying between them. The length of the CDR3 is 12 residues. From germline, CDR1 is DFQATT and CDR2 SNEGSKA (reference sequence). The CDR3 region is CSADRDTYEQYF. CDR3 DNA sequence: TGCAGTGCGGATCGGGACACCTACGAGCAGTACTTC.

There are a few counts of this clonotype. The chain recombines TRBV20-1 with TRBJ2-1; TRBD2 agrees at 8 bases. J gave up 3 bases and V 1 base, and 11 bases lay outside the gene matches. CDR1 and CDR2 (germline): DFQATT, SNEGSKA (reference sequence). CDR3 length: 17 amino acids. The CDR3 nucleotides are TGCAGTGCTAGAGCCCAAGGTGGACTAGCAGACTACAATGAGCAGTTCTTC. It translates to CSARAQGGLADYNEQFF.

This clonotype has ten or more counts. V is TRBV24-1 and J is TRBJ2-3, with TRBD1 matching over 8 bases. Germline CDR1 and CDR2: KGHDR and SFDVKD. This CDR3 is built from 16 residues. V shed 4 bases and J 1 base; nucleotides not matched to a gene: 6. In nucleotides, the CDR3 is TGTGCCACCAGTGACATGCCGGGACAGGGCACAGATACGCAGTATTTT. Encoded protein: CATSDMPGQGTDTQYF.

This clonotype was seen repeatedly, ten times or more. V is TRBV10-3 and J is TRBJ2-2; D gene unclear. The germline V gene has CDR1 ENHRY and CDR2 SYGVKD. V gave up 8 bases and J gave up 4 bases, with 2 bases separating them. The CDR3 covers 10 residues. This chain's CDR3 is CAIGTGELFF. The CDR3 DNA reads TGTGCCATCGGCACCGGGGAGCTGTTTTTT.

This clonotype showed up many times. A read error may account for a junction end that differs from germline. The chain joins TRBV7-7 to TRBJ2-3; D gene unclear. Germline V gene lookup returns CDR1 SSHAT and CDR2 FNYEAQ (reference sequence). This CDR3 is 14 amino acids long. CDR3 residues: CASSSTLGTDTQYF. CDR3 in DNA: TGTGCTAGCAGCTCCACCCTAGGGACAGATACGCAGTATTTT.

This clonotype has a handful of counts. The chain combines TRBV28 with TRBJ2-7; 9 bases map to TRBD2. Germline V gene data show CDR1 as MDHEN and CDR2 as SYDVKM. The CDR3 runs to 17 residues. V lost 4 bases and J lost 1; bases outside the gene matches: 11. The DNA for the CDR3 is TGTGCCAGCAGTTCCCTCCTGGGAGCGGGAGGTTCCTACGAGCAGTACTTC. As protein: CASSSLLGAGGSYEQYF.

The chain has TRBV11-2 and TRBJ2-3, with D possibly TRBD1 on 5 matching bases. The CDR3 loop spans 17 amino acids. CDR1 and CDR2 from the germline V gene are SGHAT and FQNNGV. V shed 1 base and J shed 3 bases, with 17 bases lying between them. The chain's CDR3 is CASSLVARGERTDTQYF. The CDR3 coding sequence is TGTGCCAGCAGCTTAGTAGCTAGGGGTGAAAGGACAGATACGCAGTATTTT.

This clonotype came up a few times. The J gene is TRBJ2-7, the V gene TRBV4-2; perhaps TRBD2 as D (6 bases). The V gene lost 5 bases and the J gene lost 2 bases, with 10 bases spanning the gap. This CDR3 is 13 amino acids long. Germline CDR1 LGHNA, CDR2 YNFKEQ. CDR3 nucleotides: TGTGCCAGCAGCGGGAGGACGGCCTACGAGCAGTACTTC. Encoded protein: CASSGRTAYEQYF.

This clonotype has ten or more counts. The chain couples TRBV20-1 to TRBJ1-4, with 7 bases fitting TRBD1. CDR3 size: 14 residues. Germline CDR1 DFQATT, CDR2 SNEGSKA (reference sequence). J gave up 7 bases and V 6 bases, and 11 bases lay outside the gene matches. In DNA, the CDR3 is TGCAGTGCCGCTACAGGGGCGGTGGGTGAAAAACTGTTTTTT. Translated, it gives CSAATGAVGEKLFF.